One sample yielded the 16 T cell receptor beta chains listed below, sequenced in a study of glioma-infiltrating T cells after dendritic cell vaccination. Using immunoSEQ multiplex PCR, the repertoire was profiled, and TCRdb retains in-frame clones only, with some absent. This table holds over 90,000 clones, about 85% found once. Specimen: blood, collected before dendritic cell vaccination. These receptors were obtained from a human donor with glioblastoma.

The V call is TRBV15, the J call TRBJ1-4; D is possibly TRBD1 (6 bases). This CDR3 has 15 residues. Trimming pared 5 bases from V and 6 bases from J, leaving 16 bases between. Per germline, CDR1 LNHNV and CDR2 YYDKDF (reference sequence). For the CDR3, the DNA is TGTGCCACCAGCGCGCGGACAGTTTGGCATGAAAAACTGTTTTTT. Its translation: CATSARTVWHEKLFF.

The rearrangement links TRBV2 to TRBJ2-7, with D perhaps matching TRBD2 (7 bases). The germline V and J ends were trimmed by 6 bases and 1 base, with 19 bases remaining between them. CDR1 SNHLY and CDR2 FYNNEI come from the germline V gene. The CDR3 extends over 16 amino acids. As DNA, the CDR3 is TGTGCCAGCAGCCAAGGGGGGGCCGGGGTGTCCTACGAGCAGTACTTC. Its translation: CASSQGGAGVSYEQYF.

J is TRBJ1-1 and V is TRBV20-1; D is uncertain. Germline values: CDR1 DFQATT, CDR2 SNEGSKA (reference sequence). With 0 bases removed from V and 11 bases from J, the gap between germline ends came to 10 bases. This CDR3 region has 11 residues. CDR3 sequence reads: CSARDPNVAFF. In nucleotides, the CDR3 is TGCAGTGCTAGAGATCCTAACGTGGCTTTCTTT.

The genes are TRBV11-2 and TRBJ1-4; 8 bases are shared with TRBD1. This CDR3 spans 15 amino acids. The germline V gene encodes CDR1 SGHAT and CDR2 FQNNGV. The V segment lost 5 bases and the J segment 6 bases; nucleotides outside the gene matches: 8. Written as DNA, the CDR3 is TGTGCCAGCAGCCGCAGGGGGCGGTCAGATGAAAAACTGTTTTTT. This sequence encodes CASSRRGRSDEKLFF. The whole variable domain, remainder taken from reference TRBV11-2 and TRBJ1-4, is EAGVAQSPRYKIIEKRQSVAFWCNPISGHATLYWYQQILGQGPKLLIQFQNNGVVDDSQLPKDRFSAERLKGVDSTLKIQPAKLEDSAVYLCASSRRGRSDEKLFFGSGTQLSVL.

This chain joins TRBV14 and TRBJ1-5; D gene ambiguous. Trimming removed 1 base at V and 4 bases at J, with 5 bases between. Germline loops: CDR1 SGHDN, CDR2 FVKESK. The CDR3 extends over 13 amino acids. The CDR3 nucleotides read TGTGCCAGCAGCCAAGCTATGAATCAGCCCCAGCATTTT. This gives the protein CASSQAMNQPQHF.

The sample holds one count of this clone. The chain uses TRBV6-5 and TRBJ2-7; 8 bases fit TRBD1. With 5 bases clipped from V and 5 bases from J, the junction kept 5 bases outside the gene matches. CDR1 and CDR2 (germline): MNHEY, SVGAGI. The CDR3 sequence is 13 residues long. The CDR3 DNA follows: TGTGCCAGCAGTGAGGACAGGGAGGACGAGCAGTACTTC. It encodes CASSEDREDEQYF.

The sample holds a few counts of this clone. V usage is TRBV7-9 and J usage is TRBJ1-1; D perhaps matches TRBD1 (6 bases). Germline-derived CDR1 and CDR2 are SEHNR and FQNEAQ (reference sequence). Trimming shortened V by 5 bases and J by 3 bases, and 16 bases separated the two germline ends. The length of the CDR3 is 15 residues. This chain's CDR3 is CASSPRQEMDTEAFF. In DNA, the CDR3 is TGTGCCAGCAGCCCACGACAGGAGATGGACACTGAAGCTTTCTTT.

This sequence joins TRBV6-5 and TRBJ1-2; D not certain. The germline V gene has CDR1 MNHEY and CDR2 SVGAGI. Trimming removed 0 bases from V and 2 bases from J, with 7 bases in between. The CDR3 spans 14 residues. Here the CDR3 DNA reads TGTGCCAGCAGTTACTCGAGGCAGAACTATGGCTACACCTTC. This codes for CASSYSRQNYGYTF.

The gene calls are TRBV5-1 and TRBJ2-4, with TRBD2 matching 9 bases. The CDR3 contains 16 residues. V shed 0 bases and J 8 bases; nucleotides not matched to a gene: 9. The germline gives CDR1 SGHRS, CDR2 YFSETQ. The CDR3 bases are TGCGCCAGCAGCTTGGGTTTAGCGGGAGTCGATTACATTCAGTACTTC. Translation gives CASSLGLAGVDYIQYF.

V gene TRBV18 combines with J gene TRBJ2-5; 7 bases match TRBD1. Germline CDR1 is KGHSH and CDR2 is LQKENI. There are 13 residues in the CDR3. Trimming removed 3 bases from V and 5 bases from J; junction bases left unmatched: 3. CDR3 loop: CASSPTGMETQYF. The CDR3 region has the DNA TGTGCCAGCTCACCGACAGGGATGGAGACCCAGTACTTC.

As DNA, the CDR3 is TGCGCCAGCAGCTTGGCCGTCGGCCTCGGGGGAGAGACCCAGTACTTC. Its translation: CASSLAVGLGGETQYF. The genes are TRBV5-1 and TRBJ2-5; TRBD2 might be the D (6 bases). CDR1 and CDR2 (germline): SGHRS, YFSETQ. V lost 0 bases and J 4 bases, leaving 16 bases between the germline ends. The CDR3 runs to 16 residues.

V gene TRBV30 combines with J gene TRBJ2-7, with a tentative D call TRBD1 (5 bases). CDR1 GTSNPN and CDR2 SVGIG come from the germline V gene (reference sequence). Trimming took 1 base from V and 7 from J, leaving 14 bases between them. The CDR3 covers 13 residues. CDR3 coding DNA: TGTGCCTGGAGTGGGGATGCAGGGAAGGAGCAGTACTTC. This codes for CAWSGDAGKEQYF. Full variable domain (rest looked up from reference TRBV30 and TRBJ2-7): SQTIHQWPATLVQPVGSPLSLECTVEGTSNPNLYWYRQAAGRGLQLLFYSVGIGQISSEVPQNLSASRPQDRQFILSSKKLLLSDSGFYLCAWSGDAGKEQYFGPGTRLTVT.

This chain connects TRBV18 to TRBJ1-1; D unclear. The germline V gene has CDR1 KGHSH and CDR2 LQKENI. This CDR3 comprises 15 residues. Trimming stripped 0 bases from V and 0 bases from J, with 8 bases between. The CDR3 DNA reads as TGTGCCAGCTCACCACCGGCAGGAATGAACACTGAAGCTTTCTTT. This gives the protein CASSPPAGMNTEAFF. Filled out from reference TRBV18 and TRBJ1-1, the complete variable domain reads NAGVMQNPRHLVRRRGQEARLRCSPMKGHSHVYWYRQLPEEGLKFMVYLQKENIIDESGMPKERFSAEFPKEGPSILRIQQVVRGDSAAYFCASSPPAGMNTEAFFGQGTRLTVV.

This clone has only a few counts. This chain connects TRBV2 to TRBJ1-6; D unresolved. V gave up 7 bases and J gave up 0 bases, with 16 bases separating them. The CDR3 contains 17 residues. Per the germline V gene, CDR1 is SNHLY and CDR2 is FYNNEI. The CDR3: CASIIGGSYSYNSPLHF. The CDR3 bases are TGTGCCAGCATAATCGGAGGTTCTTACTCCTATAATTCACCCCTCCACTTT.

This rearrangement joins TRBV11-2 to TRBJ1-1, with D unresolved. The CDR3 loop spans 11 amino acids. The germline V and J ends were trimmed by 5 bases and 6 bases, with 7 bases remaining between them. Germline V gene sequence: CDR1 SGHAT, CDR2 FQNNGV. The CDR3 DNA reads as TGTGCCAGCAGCCCCTATGCTGAAGCTTTCTTT. Residues: CASSPYAEAFF.

The chain is built from TRBV18 and TRBJ2-2; the D is unclear. V was trimmed by 7 bases and J by 6 bases, leaving 15 bases between them. Per germline, CDR1 KGHSH and CDR2 LQKENI. CDR3 length equals 14 residues. DNA for the CDR3: TGTGCCAGCTTTCCCGTCCTCGTTCCCGGGGAGCTGTTTTTT. Protein: CASFPVLVPGELFF.